One and the same sample provided the 30 T cell receptor beta chains below, sequenced in a study of T cells in Graves' hyperthyroidism and ophthalmopathy. Amplification of TCR beta CDR3 regions was performed using RNA transcripts as template. First-round RT-PCR of the TCR CDR3 relied on the HTBI primer set. TCRdb independently ran MiXCR on the multiplex PCR reads; one entry per CDR3 protein. Of 550,000 to 600,000 distinct CDR3 sequences in the sample, 14% are singletons; the top ten hold roughly 7%. Sequencing was done on a sample of blood. These receptors were collected from a woman aged 18-29 years with Graves' ophthalmopathy.

The table lists this clonotype with many counts. This chain uses TRBV11-3 with TRBJ1-6, with 8 bases that match TRBD1. Germline lookup yields CDR1 SGHNT and CDR2 YENEEA. The junction had 10 bases not matched to a gene; V was cut back by 5 bases and J by 7 bases. This CDR3 spans 16 amino acids. The CDR3 DNA reads as TGTGCCAGCAGCCCGGGGACAGGTCGGGGGAATTCACCCCTCCACTTT. Its protein is CASSPGTGRGNSPLHF.

This clonotype occurred many times. The chain is built from TRBV11-2 and TRBJ2-5; perhaps D is TRBD1 or TRBD2 (5 bases each). The V end was cut by 6 bases, the J end by 5 bases, with 7 bases between. The CDR3 extends over 11 amino acids. CDR1 is SGHAT and CDR2 is FQNNGV in the germline V gene. The CDR3: CASSWGETQYF. For the CDR3, the DNA is TGTGCCAGCAGTTGGGGGGAGACCCAGTACTTC.

The chain couples TRBV4-1 to TRBJ1-1, with D perhaps matching TRBD1 (5 bases). The CDR3 runs to 14 residues. Looked up from germline, CDR1 is MGHRA and CDR2 is YSYEKL. The ends were cut back, 3 bases at V and 1 base at J, with 9 bases in the middle. The CDR3 is CASSQYTGNTEAFF. The CDR3 nucleotides are TGCGCCAGCAGCCAGTACACAGGGAACACTGAAGCTTTCTTT.

In this sample, this clonotype turned up a few times. This rearrangement joins TRBV5-6 to TRBJ1-2, with a tentative D call TRBD1 (5 bases). The germline CDR1 and CDR2 sequences are SGHDT and YYEEEE. The CDR3 length is 12 residues. V gave up 0 bases and J gave up 8 bases, with 8 bases separating them. The CDR3 here is CASSLEQAGYTF. CDR3 coding DNA: TGTGCCAGCAGCTTGGAACAGGCCGGCTACACCTTC.

This clonotype has ten or more counts. V gene TRBV9 combines with J gene TRBJ2-7; 9 bases are shared with TRBD2. The germline CDR1 and CDR2 sequences are SGDLS and YYNGEE. With V trimmed by 4 bases and J by 2 bases, 4 bases remained unmatched. The CDR3 length is 14 residues. DNA of the CDR3: TGTGCCAGCAGCCCTAGCGGGACGCCCTACGAGCAGTACTTC. It encodes CASSPSGTPYEQYF.

Many counts were recorded for this clonotype. The CDR3 DNA sequence: TGTGCCAGCAGTTCGGACAGTTCCTATGGCTACACCTTC. It specifies CASSSDSSYGYTF. This chain links TRBV2 with TRBJ1-2, with D perhaps TRBD1 (6 bases). V shed 5 bases and J shed 4 bases, with 11 bases lying between them. This CDR3 is 13 amino acids long. From germline, CDR1 is SNHLY and CDR2 FYNNEI.

This clonotype has a count of ten or more. The chain has TRBV6-2 or TRBV6-3 and TRBJ1-1; maybe TRBD1 (5 bases). Trimming cost V 2 bases and J 3 bases, with 16 bases left between them. CDR3 length: 16 amino acids. Germline assignment: CDR1 MNHEY and CDR2 SVGEGT. This CDR3 reads CASSYRLGDGDTEAFF. In nucleotides, the CDR3 is TGTGCCAGCAGTTACCGGTTGGGGGATGGGGACACTGAAGCTTTCTTT.

Many counts were recorded for this clonotype. The chain carries TRBV30 and TRBJ2-3, with 11 bases identical to TRBD1. The germline V gene has CDR1 GTSNPN and CDR2 SVGIG (reference sequence). CDR3 length equals 15 residues. J lost 5 bases, V lost 4 bases, and 8 bases had no gene match. In DNA, the CDR3 is TGTGCCTGGAATACCGGGACAGGGGGTAAAGATACGCAGTATTTT. Amino acid sequence: CAWNTGTGGKDTQYF.

The chain couples TRBV19 to TRBJ1-4; TRBD1 matches at 9 bases. The V and J ends lost 7 bases and 8 bases, in that order; junction bases with no gene match: 17. The V gene's germline CDR1 is LNHDA and CDR2 SQIVND (reference sequence). The CDR3 runs 17 residues. The CDR3 loop reads CASKRQGTGTTLEKLFF. Written as DNA, the CDR3 is TGTGCCAGTAAACGGCAGGGGACAGGGACGACTTTGGAAAAACTGTTTTTT.

In DNA form, the CDR3 reads TGTGCCAGTGGGATGCTAGCGGGAGTACGAAATGAGCAGTTCTTC. Its protein product is CASGMLAGVRNEQFF. The chain joins TRBV19 to TRBJ2-1; the match to TRBD2 covers 10 bases. Germline CDR1 and CDR2: LNHDA and SQIVND (reference sequence). The V segment lost 8 bases and the J segment 7 bases; nucleotides outside the gene matches: 11. The CDR3 has 15 residues.

With regard to this clonotype: A much more abundant neighbour one base away suggests this may be a read error. The chain recombines TRBV7-8 with TRBJ1-5; D is perhaps TRBD1 (6 bases). CDR1 is SGHVS and CDR2 is FQNEAQ in the germline V gene. Trimming took 5 bases from V and 5 from J, leaving 28 bases between them. The CDR3 totals 19 residues. DNA for the CDR3: TGTGCCAGCAGCCCCCTCTCCCAGGGGCGCTGGGCAAGCTATCAGCCCCAGCATTTT. Its translation: CASSPLSQGRWASYQPQHF.

This clonotype turned up a few times. This could be a read error, since a much larger clone is one nucleotide away. J is TRBJ1-2 and V is TRBV29-1; TRBD1 matches at 9 bases. Germline lookup yields CDR1 SQVTM and CDR2 ANQGSEA. Trimming cost V 1 base and J 6 bases; bases outside gene matches: 6. CDR3 length: 14 residues. CDR3 protein: CSVEGRDREDGYTF. The CDR3 DNA reads as TGCAGCGTTGAAGGTAGGGACAGGGAAGATGGCTACACCTTC. The variable domain in full, with the rest retrieved from reference TRBV29-1 and TRBJ1-2, is SAVISQKPSRDICQRGTSLTIQCQVDSQVTMMFWYRQQPGQSLTLIATANQGSEATYESGFVIDKFPISRPNLTFSTLTVSNMSPEDSSIYLCSVEGRDREDGYTFGSGTRLTVV.

V and J are TRBV9 and TRBJ1-6; 7 bases match TRBD1. This CDR3 contains 13 residues. V was clipped by 7 bases and J by 10 bases; unmatched bases: 8. CDR1 is SGDLS and CDR2 is YYNGEE in the germline V gene. In DNA form, the CDR3 reads TGTGCCAGCTCGTTCACAGGGGACTCACCCCTCCACTTT. As protein: CASSFTGDSPLHF. The whole variable domain, filled in from reference TRBV9 and TRBJ1-6, reads DSGVTQTPKHLITATGQRVTLRCSPRSGDLSVYWYQQSLDQGLQFLIQYYNGEERAKGNILERFSAQQFPDLHSELNLSSLELGDSALYFCASSFTGDSPLHFGNGTRLTVT.

The chain couples TRBV6-1 to TRBJ2-7, with 13 bases fitting TRBD2. There are 17 residues in the CDR3. V trimming: 0 bases; J trimming: 7 bases; junction bases outside the gene matches: 9. Germline lookup yields CDR1 MNHNS and CDR2 SASEGT. CDR3 residues: CASSEAGLAGESREQYF. In DNA form, the CDR3 reads TGTGCCAGCAGTGAAGCAGGACTAGCGGGAGAATCGCGGGAGCAGTACTTC.

This clonotype appeared many times. The rearrangement links TRBV9 to TRBJ2-2; the match to TRBD2 covers 10 bases. This CDR3 has 16 residues. V dropped 0 bases and J dropped 3; count of bases not matched to a gene: 2. CDR1 SGDLS and CDR2 YYNGEE come from the germline V gene. DNA for the CDR3: TGTGCCAGCAGCGTAGGTAGCGGGAGGTACACCGGGGAGCTGTTTTTT. Its translation is CASSVGSGRYTGELFF.

This clonotype was detected many times. The J gene is TRBJ1-5, the V gene TRBV7-2; D unresolved. Per the germline V gene, CDR1 is SGHTA and CDR2 is FQGNSA. Trimming removed 0 bases at V and 0 bases at J, with 6 bases between. There are 15 residues in the CDR3. The CDR3 here is CASSLASFSNQPQHF. The CDR3 nucleotides are TGTGCCAGCAGCTTAGCCTCGTTTAGCAATCAGCCCCAGCATTTT.

This clonotype was found many times. The rearrangement joins TRBV5-5 to TRBJ2-1; 8 bases align to TRBD2. V trimming: 4 bases; J trimming: 3 bases; junction bases outside the gene matches: 6. This CDR3 contains 15 residues. Germline CDR1 is SGHKS and CDR2 is YYEKEE (reference sequence). CDR3 sequence reads: CASSAPTSGYNEQFF. The CDR3 region has the DNA TGTGCCAGCAGCGCTCCTACTAGCGGCTACAATGAGCAGTTCTTC.

This chain links TRBV3-1 with TRBJ2-3, with 7 bases matching TRBD2. This CDR3 is built from 16 residues. Germline V gives CDR1 LGHDT, CDR2 YNNKEL (reference sequence). V shed 1 base, J shed 4 bases, and the junction held 8 bases outside the gene matches. As DNA, the CDR3 is TGTGCCAGCAGCCAAGGGCCGGCTCGGGGGGCAGATACGCAGTATTTT. Residues: CASSQGPARGADTQYF.

This clonotype was seen repeatedly, ten times or more. The chain joins TRBV27 to TRBJ1-1; maybe TRBD1 (6 bases). CDR3 length: 14 amino acids. V was trimmed by 2 bases and J by 10 bases, leaving 17 bases between them. From germline, CDR1 is MNHEY and CDR2 SMNVEV (reference sequence). CDR3: CASSLQGTGMIAFF. In DNA, the CDR3 is TGTGCCAGCAGTTTACAGGGGACTGGTATGATAGCTTTCTTT.

This clonotype was seen more than once but under ten times. The genes are TRBV9 and TRBJ2-6; no definite D call. With 2 bases removed from V and 13 bases from J, the gap between germline ends came to 7 bases. This CDR3 spans 11 amino acids. The germline V gene encodes CDR1 SGDLS and CDR2 YYNGEE. DNA of the CDR3: TGTGCCAGCAGCGTTAGTGGGGTCCTGACTTTC. This encodes CASSVSGVLTF.

This clonotype was seen more than once but under ten times. The rearrangement joins TRBV7-9 to TRBJ1-4; no clear D. Germline V CDR1 and CDR2: SEHNR, FQNEAQ (reference sequence). The CDR3 is 12 amino acids. V was trimmed by 2 bases and J by 8 bases, leaving 6 bases between them. The CDR3 sequence: CASSLWSEKLFF. Written as DNA, the CDR3 is TGTGCCAGCAGCTTATGGTCCGAAAAACTGTTTTTT.

V is TRBV19 and J is TRBJ2-2, with D tentatively TRBD1 (6 bases). The CDR3 extends over 15 amino acids. The V gene lost 3 bases and the J gene lost 1 base, with 9 bases spanning the gap. Germline CDR1 LNHDA, CDR2 SQIVND (reference sequence). The CDR3 region is CASSIGRGNTGELFF. For the CDR3, the DNA is TGTGCCAGTAGTATCGGCAGGGGGAACACCGGGGAGCTGTTTTTT.

The table lists this clonotype with many counts. V usage is TRBV7-2 and J usage is TRBJ1-2, with D tentatively TRBD1 (6 bases). The CDR3 is 14 amino acids. CDR1 SGHTA and CDR2 FQGNSA come from the germline V gene. Trimming removed 2 bases from V and 2 bases from J, with 9 bases in between. CDR3: CASSLQGQNYGYTF. CDR3 nucleotides: TGTGCCAGCAGCTTACAGGGGCAGAACTATGGCTACACCTTC.

As to this clonotype: A single base separates this from a much larger clone, so it may be a read error. The rearrangement joins TRBV30 to TRBJ2-1, with 11 bases fitting TRBD2. Germline lookup yields CDR1 GTSNPN and CDR2 SVGIG (reference sequence). The CDR3 is 18 residues long. CDR3 nucleotide sequence: TGTTCCCTCACTCTCGGGAAGGTGTCTAGCGGGAGGTACAATGAGCAGTTCTTC. Its protein product is CSLTLGKVSSGRYNEQFF. The complete variable domain, with remaining parts taken from reference TRBV30 and TRBJ2-1, reads SQTIHQWPATLVQPVGSPLSLECTVEGTSNPNLYWYRQAAGRGLQLLFYSVGIGQISSEVPQNLSASRPQDRQFILSSKKLLLSDSGFYLCSLTLGKVSSGRYNEQFFGPGTRLTVL.

The table lists this clonotype with a few counts. The chain employs TRBV20-1 and TRBJ2-1; D gene unclear. Germline V gene lookup returns CDR1 DFQATT and CDR2 SNEGSKA (reference sequence). CDR3 size: 14 residues. Trimming took off 2 bases at V and 0 bases at J, with 8 bases between the two ends. The DNA for the CDR3 is TGCAGTGCTAGACTTCTAGACTCCTACAATGAGCAGTTCTTC. It specifies CSARLLDSYNEQFF.

This clonotype occurred many times. This chain uses TRBV7-9 with TRBJ1-1; no firm D call. There are 12 residues in the CDR3. The germline CDR1 and CDR2 sequences are SEHNR and FQNEAQ (reference sequence). The V and J ends lost 5 bases and 3 bases respectively, with 7 bases between them. The CDR3 is CASSPQYTEAFF. The DNA for the CDR3 is TGTGCCAGCAGCCCGCAGTACACTGAAGCTTTCTTT.

J is TRBJ2-7 and V is TRBV12-5; 7 bases align to TRBD1. CDR3 size: 15 residues. Trimming at V came to 0 bases and at J to 3 bases, leaving 5 bases not matched to a gene. Germline V gene data show CDR1 as LGHNT and CDR2 as FRNRAP. The CDR3 DNA reads TGTGCTAGTGGTTTGGTACAGACAGGGAACTACGAGCAGTACTTC. Its protein is CASGLVQTGNYEQYF.

This chain connects TRBV7-9 to TRBJ2-1; 12 bases line up with TRBD2. CDR1 SEHNR and CDR2 FQNEAQ come from the germline V gene (reference sequence). The CDR3 has 15 residues. The ends lost 5 bases at V and 7 bases at J; junction bases unmatched: 6. CDR3 in amino acids: CASSPGLAGKNEQFF. The CDR3 DNA sequence: TGTGCCAGCAGCCCAGGACTAGCGGGAAAAAATGAGCAGTTCTTC.

This clonotype was counted ten times or more. The gene calls are TRBV11-3 and TRBJ1-1; no firm D call. Looked up from germline, CDR1 is SGHNT and CDR2 is YENEEA. Trimming took off 1 base at V and 1 base at J, with 7 bases between the two ends. This CDR3 comprises 14 residues. The CDR3 DNA sequence: TGTGCCAGCAGCTTAGGGACGGGGAACACTGAAGCTTTCTTT. Residues: CASSLGTGNTEAFF.

The chain is built from TRBV29-1 and TRBJ1-2; maybe TRBD1 (5 bases). The V gene lost 4 bases and the J gene lost 2 bases, with 11 bases spanning the gap. This CDR3 has 13 residues. CDR1 is SQVTM and CDR2 is ANQGSEA in the germline V gene. The CDR3 DNA is TGCAGCGTTGTGGGGACGGAGAACTATGGCTACACCTTC. Its protein is CSVVGTENYGYTF.